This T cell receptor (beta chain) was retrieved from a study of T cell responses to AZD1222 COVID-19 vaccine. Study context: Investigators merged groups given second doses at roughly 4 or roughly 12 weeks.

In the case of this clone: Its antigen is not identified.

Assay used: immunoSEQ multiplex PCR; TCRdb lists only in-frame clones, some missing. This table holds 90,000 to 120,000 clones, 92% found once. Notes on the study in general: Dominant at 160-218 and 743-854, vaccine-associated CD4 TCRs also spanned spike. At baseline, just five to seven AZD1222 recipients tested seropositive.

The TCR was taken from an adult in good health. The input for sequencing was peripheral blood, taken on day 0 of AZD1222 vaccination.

CDR3 in DNA: TGTGCCAGCAGTTCTGGGAATCAGCCCCAGCATTTT. Amino acids: CASSSGNQPQHF. This chain links TRBV6-5 with TRBJ1-5; D uncertain. Trimming left V 4 bases short and J 4 bases short, with 5 bases between. CDR3 length: 12 residues. The germline V gene has CDR1 MNHEY and CDR2 SVGAGI.